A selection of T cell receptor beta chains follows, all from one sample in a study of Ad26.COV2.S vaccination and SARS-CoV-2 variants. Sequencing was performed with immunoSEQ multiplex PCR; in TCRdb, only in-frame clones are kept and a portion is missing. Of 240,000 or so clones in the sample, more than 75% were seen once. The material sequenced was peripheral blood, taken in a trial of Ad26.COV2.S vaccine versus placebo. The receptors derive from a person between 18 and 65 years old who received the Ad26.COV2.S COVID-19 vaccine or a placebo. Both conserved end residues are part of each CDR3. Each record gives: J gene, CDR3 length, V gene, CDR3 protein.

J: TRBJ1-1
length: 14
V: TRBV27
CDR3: CASSLSGQNTEAFF

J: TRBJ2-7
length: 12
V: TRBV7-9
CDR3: CASSPYDYEQYF

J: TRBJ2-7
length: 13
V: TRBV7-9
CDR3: CASSLATGTEQYF

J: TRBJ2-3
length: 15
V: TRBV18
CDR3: CASSPSGTSVGPQYF

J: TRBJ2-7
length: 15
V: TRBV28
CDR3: CASSSPGRGRHEQYF

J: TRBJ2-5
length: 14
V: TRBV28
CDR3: CASSFLTGLGTQYF

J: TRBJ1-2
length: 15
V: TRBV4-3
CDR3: CASSQDSGRNYGYTF

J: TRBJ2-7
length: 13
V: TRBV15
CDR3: CATSRDYSYEQYF

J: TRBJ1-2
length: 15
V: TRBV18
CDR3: CASSPPGGGWYGYTF

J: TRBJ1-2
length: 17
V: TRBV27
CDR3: CASSSLNRHGADYGYTF

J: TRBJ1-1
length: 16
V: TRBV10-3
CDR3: CATRDRGQELSTEAFF

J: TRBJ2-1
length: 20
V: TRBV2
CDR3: CASSGLVRGEGRSSYNEQFF

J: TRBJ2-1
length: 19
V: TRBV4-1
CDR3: CASSQEAELLAWNPNEQFF

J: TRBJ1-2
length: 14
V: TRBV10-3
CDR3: CAISEGGEDYGYTF

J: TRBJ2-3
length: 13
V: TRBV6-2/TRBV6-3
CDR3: CASSLGWADTQYF

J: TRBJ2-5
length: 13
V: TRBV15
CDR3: CATSIIFQETQYF

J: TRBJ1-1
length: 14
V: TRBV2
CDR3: CASRSQGLNTEAFF

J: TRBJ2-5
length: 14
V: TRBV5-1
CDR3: CASSSGQAIETQYF

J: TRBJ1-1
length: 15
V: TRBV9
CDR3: CASSPGDSKNTEAFF

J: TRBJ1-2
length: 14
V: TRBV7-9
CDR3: CASTLGASNYGYTF

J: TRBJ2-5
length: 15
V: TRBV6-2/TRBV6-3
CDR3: CASSPGYGGRKTQYF

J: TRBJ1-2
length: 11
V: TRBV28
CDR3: CASDRGDSYTF

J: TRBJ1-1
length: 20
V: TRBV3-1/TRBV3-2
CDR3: CASSQGRTGSILFFGTEAFF

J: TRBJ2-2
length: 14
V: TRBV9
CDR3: CASSVVRNTGELFF

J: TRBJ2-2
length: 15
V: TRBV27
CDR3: CASRPGSGTTGELFF

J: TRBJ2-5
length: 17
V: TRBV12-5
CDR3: CASGLPSTSGSQETQYF

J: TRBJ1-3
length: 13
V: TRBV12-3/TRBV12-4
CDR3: CASSLVVGNTIYF

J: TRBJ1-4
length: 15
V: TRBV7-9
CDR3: CASSLPGPWNEKLFF

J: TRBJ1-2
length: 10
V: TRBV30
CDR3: CAWRAGGYTF

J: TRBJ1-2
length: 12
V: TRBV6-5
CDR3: CASSRGAGGYTF

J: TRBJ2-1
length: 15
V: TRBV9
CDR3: CASSVGSGGNNEQFF

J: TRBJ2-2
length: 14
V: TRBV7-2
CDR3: CASSLDSIGGELFF

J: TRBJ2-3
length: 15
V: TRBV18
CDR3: CASSPLGGNTDTQYF

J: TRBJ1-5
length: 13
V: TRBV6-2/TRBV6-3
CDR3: CASSYDDRGGSNF

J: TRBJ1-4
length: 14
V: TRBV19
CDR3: CATLGTGKGEKLFF

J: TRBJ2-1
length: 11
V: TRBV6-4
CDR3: CASSDFYEQFF

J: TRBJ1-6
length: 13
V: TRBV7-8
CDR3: CASTTGDNSPLHF

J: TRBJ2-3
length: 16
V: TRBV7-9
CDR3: CASSFLGRALTDTQYF

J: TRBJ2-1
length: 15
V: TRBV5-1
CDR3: CASSRTSGVWSEQFF

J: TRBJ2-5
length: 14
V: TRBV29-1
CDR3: CSVTETGGPETQYF

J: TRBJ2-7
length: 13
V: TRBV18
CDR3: CASSGAVSYEQYF

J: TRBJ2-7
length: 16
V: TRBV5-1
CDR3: CASSLYSPGQGNEQYF

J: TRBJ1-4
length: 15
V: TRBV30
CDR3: CAWSVGQGSGEKLFF

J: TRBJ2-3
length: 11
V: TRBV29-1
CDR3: CSPGSTDTQYF

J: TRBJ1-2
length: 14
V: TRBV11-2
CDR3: CASSSSTGFYGYTF

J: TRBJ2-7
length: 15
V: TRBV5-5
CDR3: CASSLGSLGANEQYF

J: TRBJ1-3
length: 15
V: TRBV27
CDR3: CASSPGTVSGNTIYF

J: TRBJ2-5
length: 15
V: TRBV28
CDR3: CASSLRRPVQETQYF

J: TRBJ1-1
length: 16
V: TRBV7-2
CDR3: CASSLDTGLMVASAFF

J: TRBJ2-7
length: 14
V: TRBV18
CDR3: CASSPLGLMGEQYF

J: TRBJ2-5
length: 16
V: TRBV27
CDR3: CAISGGGQGIQETQYF

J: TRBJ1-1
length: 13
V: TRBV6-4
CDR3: CASRGTGNTEAFF

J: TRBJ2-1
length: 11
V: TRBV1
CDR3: CTSSPYNEQFF

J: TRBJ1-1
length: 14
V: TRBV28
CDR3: CASSLGGLNTEAFF

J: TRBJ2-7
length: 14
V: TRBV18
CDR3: CASSSGTGIYEQYF

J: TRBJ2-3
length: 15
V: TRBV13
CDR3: CASSLSGGPTDTQYF

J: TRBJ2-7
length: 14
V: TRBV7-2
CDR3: CASSLSPASYEQYF

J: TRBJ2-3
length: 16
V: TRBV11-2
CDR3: CASSFGRGAGTDTQYF

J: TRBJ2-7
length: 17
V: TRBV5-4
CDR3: CASARWAGGRGAYEQYF